This is a list of T cell receptor beta chains from one sample in a study of blood T cell repertoires in COVID-19. TCRdb's table, derived via immunoSEQ multiplex PCR, lists solely in-frame clones and lacks some. The table lists fewer than 65,000 clones, over 80% of them singletons. The specimen was peripheral blood. The receptors were gathered from a woman in her fifties or sixties with active or convalescent COVID-19. CDR3s leave out the opening cysteine and the closing phenylalanine or tryptophan. D genes are given only for firm matches.

j_call,v_call,d_call,cdr3_aa
TRBJ1-1,TRBV27,NA,ASSLKGPHTEAF
TRBJ2-2,TRBV11-2,TRBD2,ASSAGLAVNTGELF
TRBJ2-3,TRBV6-6,NA,ASSSGLTQGSDTQY
TRBJ2-3,TRBV29-1,NA,SVESGRTDTQY
TRBJ2-2,TRBV7-7,NA,ASSITTSPAGELF
TRBJ2-1,TRBV6-5,TRBD2,ASRKPGLANGEQF
TRBJ1-1,TRBV11-3,NA,ASSLERGENTEAF
TRBJ1-2,TRBV5-1,TRBD1,ASSLPGTGGFYGYT
TRBJ1-2,TRBV6-5,NA,ASGPGRRDGYT
TRBJ1-2,TRBV7-6,NA,ASSLVGREGLGYT
TRBJ1-3,TRBV19,TRBD1,ASRSRGQGDGNTIY
TRBJ1-5,TRBV19,NA,ASIGSPARGNQPQH
TRBJ2-2,TRBV28,TRBD2,ASSHGLAHSKTGELF
TRBJ2-1,TRBV9,NA,ASSFQGHNEQF
TRBJ2-1,TRBV9,NA,ASSVAQTREVYNEQF
TRBJ2-4,TRBV3-1/TRBV3-2,NA,ASSQELASKNIQY
TRBJ2-7,TRBV28,TRBD2,ASSELAGEEAYEQY
TRBJ1-2,TRBV19,TRBD1,ASSPGTGIPYGYT
TRBJ1-6,TRBV9,NA,ASSVRDGNSPLH
TRBJ2-2,TRBV5-4,NA,ASSWNRDSGTGELF
TRBJ1-4,TRBV2,TRBD1,ASSGQTGGREKLF
TRBJ2-1,TRBV3-1/TRBV3-2,TRBD2,ASSQLSGGPGEQF
TRBJ1-2,TRBV5-5,NA,ASSLSRTAVYGYT
TRBJ2-7,TRBV28,TRBD2,ASSSGSSYEQY
TRBJ2-1,TRBV7-9,NA,ASSPPLINEQF
TRBJ1-5,TRBV27,TRBD1,ASSFGTGYNQPQH
TRBJ2-5,TRBV10-3,NA,AISGGGQETQY
TRBJ1-5,TRBV24-1,TRBD1,ATSATGGGGQPQH
TRBJ1-2,TRBV2,TRBD1,ASSSGTGSYGYT
TRBJ2-3,TRBV24-1,NA,ATSDFSGLTDTQY
TRBJ1-2,TRBV28,TRBD1,ASRPRDSHGYT
TRBJ2-2,TRBV5-3,TRBD1,ARSLNRGATGELF
TRBJ2-7,TRBV6-2/TRBV6-3,NA,ASSLQFYEQY